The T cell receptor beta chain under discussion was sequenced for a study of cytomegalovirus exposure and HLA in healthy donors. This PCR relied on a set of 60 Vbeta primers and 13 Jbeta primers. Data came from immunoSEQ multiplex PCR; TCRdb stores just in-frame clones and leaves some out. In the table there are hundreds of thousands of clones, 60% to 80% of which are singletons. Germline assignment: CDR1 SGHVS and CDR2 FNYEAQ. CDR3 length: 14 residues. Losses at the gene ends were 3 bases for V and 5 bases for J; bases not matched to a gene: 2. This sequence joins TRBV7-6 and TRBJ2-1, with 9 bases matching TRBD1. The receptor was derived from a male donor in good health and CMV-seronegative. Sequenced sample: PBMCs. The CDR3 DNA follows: TGTGCCAGCAGCTTGGGGACAGGGAACAATGAGCAGTTCTTC. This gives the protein CASSLGTGNNEQFF.